This T cell receptor beta chain was found in a study of blood T cell repertoires in COVID-19. The CDR3 consists of 16 residues. V gave up 0 bases and J gave up 7 bases; unmatched junction bases: 4. CDR1 LGHDT and CDR2 YNNKEL come from the germline V gene (reference sequence). Using immunoSEQ multiplex PCR, the repertoire was profiled, and TCRdb retains in-frame clones only, with some absent. The table includes over 150,000 clones, roughly 80% detected once. V usage is TRBV3-1 (or the pseudogene TRBV3-2) and J usage is TRBJ1-6; 9 nucleotides line up with TRBD1. The receptor was isolated from a man aged 45-65 years who had recovered from COVID-19. Sequenced material: PBMCs or T cells enriched from blood (not recorded which). The CDR3 sequence: CASSQDVGTGNSPLHF. The CDR3 nucleotides read TGTGCCAGCAGCCAAGATGTCGGGACAGGGAATTCACCCCTCCACTTT.